This T cell receptor (beta chain) stems from a study of shared clonotypes between healthy human individuals. Data came from immunoSEQ multiplex PCR; TCRdb stores just in-frame clones and leaves some out. Here the sample spans 730,000 or so clones, about 78% being singletons. This clone occurred a few times. The CDR3 has 15 residues. From germline, CDR1 is MDHEN and CDR2 SYDVKM. Sequencing was carried out using memory CD4+ T cells sorted from blood. Subset of the sample: CD45RA-negative fraction. The receptor was isolated from a woman younger than 45 in good health. The V call is TRBV28, the J call TRBJ2-5; TRBD2 might be the D (6 bases). The J call is uncertain, as TRBJ2-7 better fits the DNA end. CDR3 DNA: TGTGCCAGCAGTTTAGCGGGACGAACGTACGGCGAGCAGTACTTC. It is translated as CASSLAGRTYGEQYF.